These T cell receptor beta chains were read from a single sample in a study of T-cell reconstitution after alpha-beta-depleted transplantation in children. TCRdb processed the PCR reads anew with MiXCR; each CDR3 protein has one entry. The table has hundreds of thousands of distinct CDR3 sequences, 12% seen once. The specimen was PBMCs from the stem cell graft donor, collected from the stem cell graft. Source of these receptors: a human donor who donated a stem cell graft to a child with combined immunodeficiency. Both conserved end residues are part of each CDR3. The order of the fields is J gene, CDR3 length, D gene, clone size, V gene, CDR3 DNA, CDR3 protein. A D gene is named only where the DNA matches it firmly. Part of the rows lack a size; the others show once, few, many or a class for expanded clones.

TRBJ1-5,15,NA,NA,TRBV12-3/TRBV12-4,TGTGCCAGCAGCCCGGGGGGAGGCAAGAATCAGCCCCAGCATTTT,CASSPGGGKNQPQHF
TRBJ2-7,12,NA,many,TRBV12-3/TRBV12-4,TGTGCCAGCAGTCCGACAGGCCACGAGCAGTACTTC,CASSPTGHEQYF
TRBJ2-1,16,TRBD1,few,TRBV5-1,TGCGCCAGCAGCTTAAGACAGGGTGGGTCCTACAATGAGCAGTTCTTC,CASSLRQGGSYNEQFF
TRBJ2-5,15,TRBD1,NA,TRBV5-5,TGTGCCAGCAGCGACGGACAGGGGGGTTTTGAGACCCAGTACTTC,CASSDGQGGFETQYF
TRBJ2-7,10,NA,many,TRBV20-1,TGCAGTGCTAGAGATTCAGAGCAGTACTTC,CSARDSEQYF
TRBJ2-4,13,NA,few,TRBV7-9,TGTGCCAGCAGCTTACGGGACGGCGTAACTCAGTACTTC,CASSLRDGVTQYF
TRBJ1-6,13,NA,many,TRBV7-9,TGTGCCAGCAGCTTAATGGTTAATTCACCCCTCCACTTT,CASSLMVNSPLHF
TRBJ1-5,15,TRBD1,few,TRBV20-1,TGCAGTGCTAGCCCAGGGGGCGCGGGCAATCAGCCCCAGCATTTT,CSASPGGAGNQPQHF
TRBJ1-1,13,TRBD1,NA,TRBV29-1,TGCAGCGTCCTCCGGGACAGAGGCACTGAAGCTTTCTTT,CSVLRDRGTEAFF
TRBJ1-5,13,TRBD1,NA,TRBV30,TGTGCCTGGAGTCCCGACAGGGATCAGCCCCAGCATTTT,CAWSPDRDQPQHF
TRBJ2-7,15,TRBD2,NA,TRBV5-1,TGCGCCAGCAGCTTCGGGGCAGCGGGGTCCTACGAGCAGTACTTC,CASSFGAAGSYEQYF
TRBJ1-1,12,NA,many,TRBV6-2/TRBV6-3,TGTGCCAGCAGTTACAGGTTCTCCGAAGCTTTCTTT,CASSYRFSEAFF
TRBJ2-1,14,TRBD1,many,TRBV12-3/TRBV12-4,TGTGCCAGCAGAGGCGGGACAGGGTCTTCCGAGCAGTTCTTC,CASRGGTGSSEQFF
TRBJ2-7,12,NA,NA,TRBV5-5,TGTGCCAGCAGCGACGACAGTCCCGAGCAGTACTTC,CASSDDSPEQYF
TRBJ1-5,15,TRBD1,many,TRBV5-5,TGTGCCAGCAGCTTAGAAGGGACAGGCTATCAGCCCCAGCATTTT,CASSLEGTGYQPQHF
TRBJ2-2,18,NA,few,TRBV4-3,TGCGCCAGCAGCCAAGATGTGCAGTCCTTGTATTGGGGCGGGGAGCTGTTTTTT,CASSQDVQSLYWGGELFF
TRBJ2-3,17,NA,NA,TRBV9,TGTGCCAGCAGCGTACCTCCACAGAAGGAAAACACAGATACGCAGTATTTT,CASSVPPQKENTDTQYF
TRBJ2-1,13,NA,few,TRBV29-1,TGCAGCGTTGAACGTCGGGTGCCGCATGAGCAGTTCTTC,CSVERRVPHEQFF
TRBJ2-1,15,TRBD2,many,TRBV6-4,TGTGCCAGCAGTGACTCGGGACTAGATTACAATGAGCAGTTCTTC,CASSDSGLDYNEQFF
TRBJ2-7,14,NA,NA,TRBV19,TGTGCCAGTAGTACAGACAGAACTTCCTACGAGCAGTACTTC,CASSTDRTSYEQYF
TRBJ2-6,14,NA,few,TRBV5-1,TGCGCCAGCACCGACCCTTCTGGGGCCAACGTCCTGACTTTC,CASTDPSGANVLTF
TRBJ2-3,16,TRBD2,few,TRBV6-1,TGTGCCAGCAGTACGACTAGCGGGGTATCGGCAGATACGCAGTATTTT,CASSTTSGVSADTQYF
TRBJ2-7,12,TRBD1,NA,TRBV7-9,TGTGCCAGCAGGCCCATACAGGGGATTTCGTACTTC,CASRPIQGISYF
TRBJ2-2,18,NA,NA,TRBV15,TGTGCCACCAGCAGAGACCGGGGGACAGCAATTCTGGTCGGGGAGCTGTTTTTT,CATSRDRGTAILVGELFF
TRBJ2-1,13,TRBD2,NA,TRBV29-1,TGCAGCGTTGTTGGACTAGCGGACAATGAGCAGTTCTTC,CSVVGLADNEQFF
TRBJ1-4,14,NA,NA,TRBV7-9,TGTGCCAGCAGCTTATCCAATTTTGGGGAAAAACTGTTTTTT,CASSLSNFGEKLFF
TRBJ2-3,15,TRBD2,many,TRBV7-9,TGTGCCAGCAGCTTAGAGGGACTAGAAGCAGATACGCAGTATTTT,CASSLEGLEADTQYF
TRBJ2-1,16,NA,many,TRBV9,TGTGCCAGCAGCCCCCGGGGCTCTAGCTCCTACAATGAGCAGTTCTTC,CASSPRGSSSYNEQFF
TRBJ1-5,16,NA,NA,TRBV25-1,TGTGCCAGCAGTTCCCCCGGGACTCACAGCAATCAGCCCCAGCATTTT,CASSSPGTHSNQPQHF
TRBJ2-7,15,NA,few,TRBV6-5,TGTGCCAGCAGTTACGGCGGCAACAGTAAATACGAGCAGTACTTC,CASSYGGNSKYEQYF
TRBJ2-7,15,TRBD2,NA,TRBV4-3,TGCGCCAGCAGCCAGGCTGACCTAGCGGGAGCCGAGCAGTACTTC,CASSQADLAGAEQYF
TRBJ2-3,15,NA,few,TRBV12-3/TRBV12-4,TGTGCCAGCAGTACGCCGGGACCACGAGCAGATACGCAGTATTTT,CASSTPGPRADTQYF
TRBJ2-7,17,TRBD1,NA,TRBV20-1,TGCAGTGCTAGAGAGTTTTGGAAGGGACAGGCTGCGGGGGAGCAGTACTTC,CSAREFWKGQAAGEQYF